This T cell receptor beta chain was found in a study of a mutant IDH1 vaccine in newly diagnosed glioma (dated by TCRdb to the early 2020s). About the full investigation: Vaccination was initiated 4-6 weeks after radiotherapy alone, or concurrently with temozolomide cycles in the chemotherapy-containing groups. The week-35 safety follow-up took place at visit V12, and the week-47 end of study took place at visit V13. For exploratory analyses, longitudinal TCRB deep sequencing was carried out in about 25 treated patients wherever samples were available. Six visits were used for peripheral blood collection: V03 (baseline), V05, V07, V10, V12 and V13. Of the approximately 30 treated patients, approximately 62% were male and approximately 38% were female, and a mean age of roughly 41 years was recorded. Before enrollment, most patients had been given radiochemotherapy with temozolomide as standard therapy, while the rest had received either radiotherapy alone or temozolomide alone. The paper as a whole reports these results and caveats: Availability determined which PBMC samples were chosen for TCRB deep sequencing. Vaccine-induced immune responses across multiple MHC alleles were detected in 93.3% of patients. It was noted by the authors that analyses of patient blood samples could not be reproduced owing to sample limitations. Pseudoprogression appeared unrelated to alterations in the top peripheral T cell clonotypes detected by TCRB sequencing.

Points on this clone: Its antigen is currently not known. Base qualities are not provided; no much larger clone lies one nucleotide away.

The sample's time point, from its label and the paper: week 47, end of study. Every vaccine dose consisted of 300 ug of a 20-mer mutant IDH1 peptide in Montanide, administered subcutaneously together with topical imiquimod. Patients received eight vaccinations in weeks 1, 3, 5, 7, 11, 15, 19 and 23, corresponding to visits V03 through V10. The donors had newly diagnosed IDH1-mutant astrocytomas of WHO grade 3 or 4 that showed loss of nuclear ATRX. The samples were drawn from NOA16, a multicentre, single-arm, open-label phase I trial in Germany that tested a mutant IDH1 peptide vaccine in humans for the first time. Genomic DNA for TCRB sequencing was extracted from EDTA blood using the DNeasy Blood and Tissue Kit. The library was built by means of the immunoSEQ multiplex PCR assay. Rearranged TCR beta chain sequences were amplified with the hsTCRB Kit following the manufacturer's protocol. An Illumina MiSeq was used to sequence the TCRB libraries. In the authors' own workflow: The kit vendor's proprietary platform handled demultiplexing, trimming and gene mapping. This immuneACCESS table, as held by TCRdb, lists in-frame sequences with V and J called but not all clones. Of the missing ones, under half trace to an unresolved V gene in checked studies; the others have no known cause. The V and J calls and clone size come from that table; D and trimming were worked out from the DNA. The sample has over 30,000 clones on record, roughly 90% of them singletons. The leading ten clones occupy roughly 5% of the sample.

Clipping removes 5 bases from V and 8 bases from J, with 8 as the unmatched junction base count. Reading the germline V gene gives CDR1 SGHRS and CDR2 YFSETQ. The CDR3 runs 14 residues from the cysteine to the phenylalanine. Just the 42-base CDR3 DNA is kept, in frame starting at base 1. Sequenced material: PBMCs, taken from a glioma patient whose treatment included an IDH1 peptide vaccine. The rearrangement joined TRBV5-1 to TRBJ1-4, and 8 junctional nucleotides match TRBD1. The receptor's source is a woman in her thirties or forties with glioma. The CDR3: CASSDQGAGEKLFF. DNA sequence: TGCGCCAGCAGTGATCAGGGGGCGGGGGAAAAACTGTTTTTT.